This T cell receptor (beta chain) was sequenced in a study of T cell responses to AZD1222 COVID-19 vaccine (dated by TCRdb to the early 2020s). Broadly, across the study: TCR sequencing covered 230 or so trial participants: 200 to 220 given two doses of AZD1222 and around 26 given two doses of MenACWY control vaccine. Enrollment into the trials was organized by age into subgroups of 18-55, 56-69 and 70-plus years, and those subgroups contained approximately 150, 30 and 60 TCR-sequenced participants, respectively. Overall study results and their limits: In the small 56-69-year group, the increase in depth fell short of significance, most likely because of low power. CD4 TCRs associated with the vaccine covered the entire spike protein, and the dominant responses were in regions 160-218 and 743-854. Because no day 14 peak-response samples were available, the repertoires could be characterized only after the peak T cell response. Reportedly, almost half of the unique spike-specific TCRs recognized epitopes lying outside the regions that are mutated in the B.1.351 and B.1.1.7 variants. Participants were mostly white British, with more females than males. The authors suggested clonal diversity may have been underestimated. Conclusions about previously exposed vaccinees are limited because only six or seven AZD1222 recipients were SARS-CoV-2 seropositive at baseline. After two AZD1222 doses, both the breadth and the depth of spike-specific TCRs were significantly higher than at day 0 and than in MenACWY recipients.

Notes on this clone: Its antigen is still unknown. No much larger clonotype is one base removed from it; base qualities were not supplied.

As encoded in the germline V gene, CDR1 is ENHRY while CDR2 is SYGVKD. The CDR3 starts with the cysteine, ends with the phenylalanine, and has 14 residues. Kept here is only the CDR3 DNA, which spans 42 bases and is read in frame from base 1. Trimming costs V 2 bases and J 1 base, and their ends lie 8 bases apart. The CDR3 regions of human TCRbeta chains were subjected to immunosequencing. The paper's data handling went like this. Repertoire TCRs were checked for matches against a reference library of SARS-CoV-2-specific TCRs that had been generated using the MIRA antigen-specificity platform. Breadth meant the fraction of unique TCRs that were SARS-CoV-2-associated, whereas depth meant the fraction of total T cells that were SARS-CoV-2-associated. Each spike-specific TCR was assigned to its reactive spike region and to a CD4 or CD8 class using the MIRA data. Log10-transformed breadth and depth values were compared by one-way ANOVA with Sidak's multiple comparisons tests. TCRdb limited this immuneACCESS table to in-frame rearrangements with V and J called. A share of clones is missing; checked studies link under half to unresolved V genes, and the rest is unexplained. V, J and clone size reflect that table, while D and trimming were determined from the DNA. For this sample there are approximately 150,000 clones; 85% to 95% appear just once. The ten largest account for roughly 10% of the sample.

The sample's time point label is to be understood as: about 28 days (+/-7) after the second vaccine dose. AZD1222 recipients with second doses at about 4 weeks or about 12 weeks were pooled, because spike-specific TCR depth and breadth did not differ between schedules. Vaccinee samples were obtained from the UK trials COV001 and COV002, which included a single-blind randomized controlled phase 2/3 trial of AZD1222 (ChAdOx1 nCoV-19) in healthy adults. Trial participant PBMC samples were collected at day 0 and day 28 after the second dose for TCRbeta chain sequencing. The sequence derives from an adult who received the AZD1222 COVID-19 vaccine. The material was peripheral blood, obtained 28 days after the second AZD1222 dose. The chain couples TRBV10-3 to TRBJ1-1, with the D segment identity uncertain. The DNA sequence reads TGTGCCATCAGTGAGGGTAACGGGAACACTGAAGCTTTCTTT. This yields the protein CAISEGNGNTEAFF.